The entry below gives a single T cell receptor (beta chain) sequence along with its context. From germline, CDR1 is SGHTA and CDR2 FQGNSA. The ends were cut back, 1 base at V and 5 bases at J, with 11 bases in the middle. The CDR3 is made up of 15 amino acids. The sample is drawn from a study of blood T cell repertoires in COVID-19. Source study methods: How many nucleated cells were present was estimated from reference gene primer amplification. Profiled with immunoSEQ multiplex PCR; TCRdb holds only in-frame clones, not every one. That table furnishes V, J and clone size, whereas the DNA furnished D and trimming. The sample shows some 110,000 clones, approximately 80% of them seen only once.

The chain has TRBV7-2 and TRBJ2-2; D is unresolved. This clonotype was sampled from a man between 50 and 59 years old with acute or convalescent COVID-19. Sequenced input: peripheral blood. This chain's CDR3 is CASSLVNSITGELFF. CDR3 nucleotides: TGTGCCAGCAGCTTAGTGAACAGTATTACCGGGGAGCTGTTTTTT.